These 27 T cell receptor beta chains originate from one sample sequenced in a study of technical replicates of blood from a few donors. Assay: immunoSEQ multiplex PCR; the TCRdb copy retains only in-frame clones and omits some. The sample yields some 76,000 clones, approximately 94% seen once. Sequences were obtained from T cells isolated from PBMCs. The source of these receptors is a human donor in good health.

The chain joins TRBV6-5 to TRBJ2-3; 7 bases fit TRBD2. This CDR3 region has 12 residues. Germline CDR1 is MNHEY and CDR2 is SVGAGI. V dropped 10 bases and J dropped 6; count of bases not matched to a gene: 7. The CDR3 reads CATNTGGDTQYF. The CDR3 nucleotides are TGTGCCACTAACACCGGGGGGGATACGCAGTATTTT.

The chain has TRBV5-1 and TRBJ2-7; maybe TRBD1 (6 bases). The length of the CDR3 is 15 residues. Per germline, CDR1 SGHRS and CDR2 YFSETQ. Trimming removed 0 bases from V and 4 bases from J, with 14 bases in between. The CDR3: CASSLGTALLYEQYF. Written as DNA, the CDR3 is TGCGCCAGCAGCTTGGGGACAGCATTACTATACGAGCAGTACTTC.

V is TRBV5-6 and J is TRBJ2-5; 8 bases fit TRBD2. The CDR3 loop spans 13 amino acids. Per germline, CDR1 SGHDT and CDR2 YYEEEE. The junction had 4 bases not matched to a gene; V was cut back by 4 bases and J by 5 bases. CDR3 protein: CASSAGGGETQYF. The DNA for the CDR3 is TGTGCCAGCAGCGCCGGGGGGGGCGAGACCCAGTACTTC.

This rearrangement joins TRBV4-1 to TRBJ1-2; 7 nucleotides match TRBD1. Trimming removed 3 bases from V and 8 bases from J; junction bases left unmatched: 9. Per germline, CDR1 MGHRA and CDR2 YSYEKL. The CDR3 runs to 14 residues. DNA for the CDR3: TGCGCCAGCAGCCATTTAGGGGGCCTGGTAGGCTACACCTTC. Its translation is CASSHLGGLVGYTF.

This chain connects TRBV19 to TRBJ2-7, with 8 bases matching TRBD1. Germline V lookup: CDR1 LNHDA, CDR2 SQIVND (reference sequence). V shed 8 bases, J shed 2 bases, and the junction held 5 bases outside the gene matches. The CDR3 loop spans 13 amino acids. CDR3 in DNA: TGTGCCAGTGGAGAGACAGGGGCCTACGAGCAGTACTTC. It specifies CASGETGAYEQYF.

J is TRBJ2-3 and V is TRBV7-2; TRBD2 aligns across 12 bases. This CDR3 spans 16 amino acids. Germline V gene sequence: CDR1 SGHTA, CDR2 FQGNSA. Losses at the gene ends were 5 bases for V and 1 base for J; bases not matched to a gene: 4. CDR3 in amino acids: CASSTGTSGRTDTQYF. CDR3 coding DNA: TGTGCCAGCAGCACCGGGACTAGCGGGCGCACAGATACGCAGTATTTT.

CDR3 amino acids: CASSPSGRDTGELFF. The CDR3 DNA is TGTGCCAGCAGCCCTAGCGGGCGGGACACCGGGGAGCTGTTTTTT. The gene calls are TRBV9 and TRBJ2-2; 8 bases map to TRBD2. J gave up 3 bases and V 4 bases, and 5 bases lay outside the gene matches. This CDR3 is 15 amino acids long. The V gene's germline CDR1 is SGDLS and CDR2 YYNGEE.

This clone was counted a single time. The chain couples TRBV4-2 to TRBJ2-5; tentative D call: TRBD2 (6 bases). V lost 0 bases and J lost 0, with 14 bases in between. The CDR3 runs 17 residues. CDR1 LGHNA and CDR2 YNFKEQ come from the germline V gene. In DNA, the CDR3 is TGTGCCAGCAGCCAAGATCTCGCTAGCGAAGACCAAGAGACCCAGTACTTC. This translates into CASSQDLASEDQETQYF.

The count of this clone is one. The chain recombines TRBV7-3 with TRBJ2-5; perhaps TRBD2 as D (6 bases). CDR3 size: 13 residues. Germline-derived CDR1 and CDR2 are SGHTA and FQGTGA. The V gene lost 5 bases and the J gene lost 1 base, with 8 bases spanning the gap. CDR3 sequence reads: CASSLGSQETQYF. The CDR3 DNA sequence: TGTGCCAGCAGCCTCGGGAGCCAAGAGACCCAGTACTTC.

V and J are TRBV5-4 and TRBJ2-7, with a tentative D call TRBD2 (6 bases). CDR3 size: 15 residues. Germline V gene sequence: CDR1 SGHNT, CDR2 YYREEE (reference sequence). Trimming removed 3 bases at V and 0 bases at J, with 13 bases between. CDR3 nucleotides: TGTGCCAGCAGCTCTTTAGGGACTTTCTCCTACGAGCAGTACTTC. Encoded protein: CASSSLGTFSYEQYF.

The chain combines TRBV27 with TRBJ2-1, with 7 positions matching TRBD2. The CDR3 is made up of 16 amino acids. The V and J ends lost 7 bases and 7 bases, in that order; junction bases with no gene match: 16. Per the germline V gene, CDR1 is MNHEY and CDR2 is SMNVEV (reference sequence). The CDR3 bases are TGTGCCAGCACCGAAGGTAGCGGGCCTCTAATTAATGAGCAGTTCTTC. It codes for CASTEGSGPLINEQFF.

The chain combines TRBV5-8 with TRBJ2-1; possible D gene TRBD2, 5 bases. Germline V gene data show CDR1 as SGHTS and CDR2 as YDEGEE. The CDR3 is 14 residues long. With 2 bases removed from V and 12 bases from J, the gap between germline ends came to 18 bases. CDR3 DNA sequence: TGTGCCAGCAGCTTCGCCCAGCGGCTGTTTGGGCAGTTCTTC. This sequence encodes CASSFAQRLFGQFF.

The chain uses TRBV10-1 and TRBJ2-5, with 8 bases matching TRBD2. Germline lookup yields CDR1 WNHNN and CDR2 SYGVQD (reference sequence). The V gene end was trimmed by 6 bases and the J gene end by 5 bases; junction bases not matched to a gene: 11. This CDR3 is 15 amino acids long. The CDR3 DNA reads as TGCGCCAGCAGGGCGGGAGGCCTAGTTTCGGAGACCCAGTACTTC. This sequence encodes CASRAGGLVSETQYF.

V usage is TRBV5-8 and J usage is TRBJ2-7, with 8 bases matching TRBD2. Trimming at V came to 0 bases and at J to 4 bases, leaving 6 bases not matched to a gene. Germline V gene data show CDR1 as SGHTS and CDR2 as YDEGEE. The CDR3 length is 15 residues. The CDR3, as DNA: TGTGCCAGCAGCTTGGCGGGCGGCGGGGGGTACGAGCAGTACTTC. Encoded protein: CASSLAGGGGYEQYF. Drawing the rest from reference TRBV5-8 and TRBJ2-7, the complete variable domain is EAGVTQSPTHLIKTRGQQATLRCSPISGHTSVYWYQQALGLGLQFLLWYDEGEERNRGNFPPRFSGRQFPNYSSELNVNALELEDSALYLCASSLAGGGGYEQYFGPGTRLTVT.

This chain joins TRBV9 and TRBJ2-1, with 9 bases identical to TRBD2. The CDR3 loop spans 15 amino acids. After removal of 0 bases from V and 4 bases from J, the junction contained 2 bases not matched to a gene. The germline V gene encodes CDR1 SGDLS and CDR2 YYNGEE. The chain's CDR3 is CASSVVAGAYNEQFF. The CDR3 DNA sequence: TGTGCCAGCAGCGTAGTAGCGGGGGCTTACAATGAGCAGTTCTTC.

The chain has TRBV7-9 and TRBJ1-4, with D unresolved. Germline V lookup: CDR1 SEHNR, CDR2 FQNEAQ (reference sequence). V lost 10 bases to trimming and J lost 4 bases, with 13 bases between them. CDR3 length: 13 residues. CDR3 region: CATRLGDNEKLFF. The CDR3 DNA is TGTGCCACCCGGTTGGGCGATAATGAAAAACTGTTTTTT.

The gene calls are TRBV7-6 and TRBJ2-1, with TRBD1 matching 8 bases. This CDR3 comprises 14 residues. In germline, CDR1 is SGHVS, CDR2 FNYEAQ. The V and J ends lost 4 bases and 1 base, in that order; junction bases with no gene match: 0. CDR3 loop: CASSYRGSYNEQFF. CDR3 bases: TGTGCCAGCAGCTACAGGGGGTCCTACAATGAGCAGTTCTTC.

The chain joins TRBV9 to TRBJ2-5, with D perhaps TRBD2 (5 bases). CDR1 and CDR2 (germline): SGDLS, YYNGEE. The V and J ends lost 2 bases and 1 base respectively, with 24 bases between them. The CDR3 loop spans 19 amino acids. For the CDR3, the DNA is TGTGCCAGCAGCGTCTACCCGCAGTGGTGGCAGCGGTCCCAAGAGACCCAGTACTTC. Amino acids: CASSVYPQWWQRSQETQYF.

The chain has TRBV4-1 and TRBJ1-1; D gene unclear. The CDR3 is made up of 14 amino acids. Trimming took off 4 bases at V and 5 bases at J, with 14 bases between the two ends. Germline lookup yields CDR1 MGHRA and CDR2 YSYEKL. The CDR3 nucleotides read TGCGCCAGCAGCCGGGAGGAGGGCATGACTGAAGCTTTCTTT. Its protein is CASSREEGMTEAFF.

This rearrangement joins TRBV4-3 to TRBJ2-7; TRBD2 matches 11 bases. V trimming: 4 bases; J trimming: 0 bases; junction bases outside the gene matches: 8. The germline gives CDR1 LGHNA, CDR2 YSLEER. The CDR3 covers 17 residues. CDR3 in DNA: TGCGCCAGCAGCCGCCCGGGACTAGCGGCTCTCTCCTACGAGCAGTACTTC. Amino acid sequence: CASSRPGLAALSYEQYF.

The rearrangement uses TRBV7-9 and TRBJ1-5, with D possibly TRBD1 on 6 matching bases. Germline-derived CDR1 and CDR2 are SEHNR and FQNEAQ (reference sequence). V dropped 5 bases and J dropped 0 bases, with 8 bases sitting between them. CDR3 length equals 14 residues. The CDR3 protein is CASSRDNSNQPQHF. CDR3 in DNA: TGTGCCAGCAGCCGGGACAATAGCAATCAGCCCCAGCATTTT. The full variable domain, with the rest looked up from reference TRBV7-9 and TRBJ1-5, is DTGVSQNPRHKITKRGQNVTFRCDPISEHNRLYWYRQTLGQGPEFLTYFQNEAQLEKSRLLSDRFSAERPKGSFSTLEIQRTEQGDSAMYLCASSRDNSNQPQHFGDGTRLSIL.

The chain employs TRBV4-3 and TRBJ2-7; the match to TRBD2 covers 9 bases. The germline V gene has CDR1 LGHNA and CDR2 YSLEER. J gave up 5 bases and V 0 bases, and 11 bases lay outside the gene matches. The CDR3 has 17 amino acids. CDR3 protein: CASSQDLWREGPDEQYF. As DNA, the CDR3 is TGCGCCAGCAGCCAAGATCTTTGGCGGGAGGGCCCCGACGAGCAGTACTTC.

The table lists this clone with a count of one. The chain recombines TRBV4-1 with TRBJ2-1; a weak D match, TRBD2 (6 bases). V lost 2 bases and J lost 10, with 15 bases in between. CDR3 length: 14 amino acids. In germline, CDR1 is MGHRA, CDR2 YSYEKL. As DNA, the CDR3 is TGCGCCAGCAGCCAACTCGGGACTTCTAAGGAGCAGTTCTTC. Translating it yields CASSQLGTSKEQFF.

The V gene is TRBV7-9, the J gene TRBJ1-4, with 9 bases identical to TRBD1. Germline V gene lookup returns CDR1 SEHNR and CDR2 FQNEAQ (reference sequence). CDR3 length equals 14 residues. V lost 3 bases to trimming and J lost 8 bases; unmatched junction nucleotides: 4. CDR3 sequence reads: CASSLGQGSEKLFF. The CDR3 nucleotides are TGTGCCAGCAGCTTGGGACAGGGAAGCGAAAAACTGTTTTTT.

This clone is a singleton in its sample. The chain is built from TRBV9 and TRBJ2-7, with 9 bases identical to TRBD1. CDR3 size: 17 residues. The J segment lost 5 bases and the V segment lost 0 bases, leaving 12 bases of the junction unmatched. Looked up from germline, CDR1 is SGDLS and CDR2 is YYNGEE. The CDR3 DNA is TGTGCCAGCAGCGTAGATTCCGGCGACAGGGGGGTTAACGAGCAGTACTTC. The encoded protein is CASSVDSGDRGVNEQYF. Looking up the rest from reference TRBV9 and TRBJ2-7 gives the full variable domain: DSGVTQTPKHLITATGQRVTLRCSPRSGDLSVYWYQQSLDQGLQFLIQYYNGEERAKGNILERFSAQQFPDLHSELNLSSLELGDSALYFCASSVDSGDRGVNEQYFGPGTRLTVT.

The chain recombines TRBV5-8 with TRBJ1-1, with D possibly matching TRBD1 (5 bases). Trimming removed 0 bases at V and 3 bases at J, with 6 bases between. CDR3 length: 13 residues. Looked up from germline, CDR1 is SGHTS and CDR2 is YDEGEE. CDR3 loop: CASSLGQYTEAFF. The CDR3 region has the DNA TGTGCCAGCAGCTTGGGACAGTACACTGAAGCTTTCTTT.

The CDR3 spells CASSTGGTNEKLFF. In DNA form, the CDR3 reads TGTGCCAGTAGTACAGGGGGGACTAATGAAAAACTGTTTTTT. The rearrangement joins TRBV19 to TRBJ1-4, with 7 bases matching TRBD1. V shed 4 bases and J 2 bases; nucleotides not matched to a gene: 1. CDR1 and CDR2 (germline): LNHDA, SQIVND (reference sequence). The CDR3 length is 14 residues.